The source of this T cell receptor beta chain is a study of CD8+CD57+ T cells in acquired aplastic anemia. Study conclusions and caveats: Patients had twenty-nine CD8+ CDR3 sequences in common with controls (the shared set).

Previously, flow cytometry had revealed CD8+CD57+ cell expansion in the patients chosen for sequencing. Of note for this clonotype: As yet, its antigen is unknown.

The template for TCR beta VDJ and CDR3 sequence profiling was genomic DNA. TCRdb re-called the reads through MiXCR, storing one row per CDR3 protein. The sample includes more than 70,000 distinct CDR3 sequences, 55% to 75% of them seen just once. J gave up 4 bases and V 6 bases, and 6 bases lay outside the gene matches. The CDR3 loop spans 14 amino acids. Germline CDR1 SNHLY, CDR2 FYNNEI. The sequence derives from a human donor with aplastic anemia. The source material was sorted CD4+, CD8+, or CD8+CD57+ T cells (not recorded which) from PBMCs. The chain joins TRBV2 to TRBJ2-7; 10 positions agree with TRBD1. DNA for the CDR3: TGTGCCAGCAGCCTCGACAGGGGGCAGTACGAGCAGTACTTC. It yields the protein CASSLDRGQYEQYF.